Listed here are 9 T cell receptor beta chains from one sample, sequenced in a study of T cells in Graves' hyperthyroidism and ophthalmopathy. Amplification targeted TCR beta CDR3 regions from RNA transcripts. The HTBI primer set drove a first-round RT-PCR of the TCR CDR3. MiXCR, run by TCRdb on the multiplex PCR reads, gives a single entry per CDR3 protein. The sample includes roughly 500,000 distinct CDR3 sequences, around 43% of them seen just once. Sequenced material: peripheral blood or thyroid tissue (not recorded which). Receptors originate from an adult woman with Graves' disease, either hyperthyroidism or ophthalmopathy (not recorded which).

The chain couples TRBV29-1 to TRBJ1-1, with D unclear. CDR1 and CDR2 (germline): SQVTM, ANQGSEA. Trimming removed 7 bases from V and 4 bases from J, with 16 bases in between. The CDR3 totals 13 residues. This CDR3 is CSGRTGGTTEAFF. CDR3 bases: TGCAGCGGACGGACGGGCGGTACCACTGAAGCTTTCTTT.

The chain joins TRBV10-3 to TRBJ2-2, with 12 bases fitting TRBD2. The V segment lost 2 bases and the J segment 7 bases; nucleotides outside the gene matches: 5. CDR1 is ENHRY and CDR2 is SYGVKD in the germline V gene. The CDR3 runs to 16 residues. The chain's CDR3 is CAISERLAGVGGELFF. The CDR3 coding sequence is TGTGCCATCAGTGAGAGACTAGCGGGAGTTGGCGGGGAGCTGTTTTTT.

This clonotype was counted at least ten times. J is TRBJ2-2 and V is TRBV25-1; D unresolved. Germline V gives CDR1 MGHDK, CDR2 SYGVNS. The CDR3 is 12 amino acids. V was shortened by 4 bases and J by 6 bases, with 6 bases between the two germline ends. The CDR3 DNA reads as TGTGCCAGCAGTGCCGCCCCCGGGGAGCTGTTTTTT. Translating it yields CASSAAPGELFF.

This clonotype was recorded many times. The rearrangement links TRBV6-5 to TRBJ2-2, with 8 bases lining up with TRBD2. The ends lost 4 bases at V and 13 bases at J; junction bases unmatched: 11. Per the germline V gene, CDR1 is MNHEY and CDR2 is SVGAGI. The CDR3 has 14 amino acids. In DNA form, the CDR3 reads TGTGCCAGCAGTTCTTCAAGCGGGAGAGGCGGGCTGTTTTTT. Translating it yields CASSSSSGRGGLFF.

At least ten counts were recorded for this clonotype. The chain recombines TRBV29-1 with TRBJ1-3, with D perhaps matching TRBD1 (5 bases). Trimming took 4 bases from V and 0 from J, leaving 19 bases between them. Germline V CDR1 and CDR2: SQVTM, ANQGSEA. The CDR3 is 17 amino acids. The CDR3: CSVGFLLPGTSGNTIYF. For the CDR3, the DNA is TGCAGCGTTGGTTTCCTTCTTCCAGGGACCTCTGGAAACACCATATATTTT.

This clonotype was counted at least ten times. V is TRBV7-9 and J is TRBJ2-2; 7 nucleotides agree with TRBD1. V lost 4 bases to trimming and J lost 6 bases; unmatched junction nucleotides: 5. The CDR3 is made up of 14 amino acids. CDR1 is SEHNR, CDR2 FQNEAQ, per germline (reference sequence). CDR3 residues: CASSWGQLAGELFF. The CDR3 region has the DNA TGTGCCAGCAGCTGGGGACAGCTTGCCGGGGAGCTGTTTTTT.

Ten or more counts support this clonotype. The V call is TRBV29-1, the J call TRBJ1-4; no reliable D call. Per the germline V gene, CDR1 is SQVTM and CDR2 is ANQGSEA. This CDR3 spans 12 amino acids. V lost 7 bases to trimming and J lost 4 bases, with 10 bases between them. In DNA form, the CDR3 reads TGCAGCGCCTGGGAGAATAATGAAAAACTGTTTTTT. Amino acid sequence: CSAWENNEKLFF.

The chain uses TRBV9 and TRBJ1-2; D is uncertain. The CDR3 runs 12 residues. Germline values: CDR1 SGDLS, CDR2 YYNGEE. V was shortened by 0 bases and J by 7 bases, with 7 bases between the two germline ends. CDR3 amino acids: CASSVDVGGYTF. The DNA for the CDR3 is TGTGCCAGCAGCGTAGACGTGGGTGGCTACACCTTC.

The rearrangement uses TRBV7-9 and TRBJ1-5; 9 bases fit TRBD1. CDR3 size: 17 residues. Germline CDR1 and CDR2: SEHNR and FQNEAQ (reference sequence). J was trimmed by 5 bases and V by 3 bases; bases with no gene match: 11. For the CDR3, the DNA is TGTGCCAGCAGCTTCGCGGGGGACAGGGAGCTGTATCAGCCCCAGCATTTT. It translates to CASSFAGDRELYQPQHF.